Below, one T cell receptor beta chain is given with its context. Its specificity is unknown. Sequenced by immunoSEQ multiplex PCR; TCRdb stores in-frame clones only, minus some. The sample includes under 95,000 clones, around 89% of them seen just once. The CDR3 loop spans 15 amino acids. Per germline, CDR1 SGHRS and CDR2 YFSETQ. V lost 4 bases to trimming and J lost 10 bases; unmatched junction nucleotides: 11. Healthy donors had no documented immune events, such as infections, while sampled. These data come from a study of identifying expanded T cells in peripheral blood. Study observations and caveats: Approximately 2-week clone count variance significantly increased as total template count grew.

The sequence derives from a person aged 18 to 75 in good health. The rearrangement joins TRBV5-1 to TRBJ2-1; 10 nucleotides match TRBD2. The material sequenced was blood. CDR3 sequence: CASSGGLATPGEQFF. The CDR3 DNA is TGCGCCAGCAGCGGGGGACTAGCGACCCCAGGGGAGCAGTTCTTC.